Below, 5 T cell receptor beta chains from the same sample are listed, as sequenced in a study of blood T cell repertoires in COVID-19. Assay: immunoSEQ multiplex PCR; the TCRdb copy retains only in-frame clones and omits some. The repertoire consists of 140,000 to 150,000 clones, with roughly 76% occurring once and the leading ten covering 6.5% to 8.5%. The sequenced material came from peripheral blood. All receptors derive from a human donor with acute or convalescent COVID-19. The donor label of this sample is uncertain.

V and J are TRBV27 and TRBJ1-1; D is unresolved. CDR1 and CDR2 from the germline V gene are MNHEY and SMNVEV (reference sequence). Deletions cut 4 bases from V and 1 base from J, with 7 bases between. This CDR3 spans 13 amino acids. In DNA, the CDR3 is TGTGCCAGCAGTTGGAGTAGGAACACTGAAGCTTTCTTT. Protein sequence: CASSWSRNTEAFF.

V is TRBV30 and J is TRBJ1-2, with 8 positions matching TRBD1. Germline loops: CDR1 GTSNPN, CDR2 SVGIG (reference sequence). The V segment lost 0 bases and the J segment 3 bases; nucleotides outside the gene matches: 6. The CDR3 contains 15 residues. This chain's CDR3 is CAWSVRGQEYYGYTF. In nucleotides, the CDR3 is TGTGCCTGGAGTGTACGGGGACAGGAATACTATGGCTACACCTTC.

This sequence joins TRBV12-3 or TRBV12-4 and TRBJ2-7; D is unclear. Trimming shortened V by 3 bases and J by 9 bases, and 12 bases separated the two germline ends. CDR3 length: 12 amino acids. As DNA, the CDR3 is TGTGCCAGCAGTTTGTCTCTGAGTGGGCAGTACTTC. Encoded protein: CASSLSLSGQYF.

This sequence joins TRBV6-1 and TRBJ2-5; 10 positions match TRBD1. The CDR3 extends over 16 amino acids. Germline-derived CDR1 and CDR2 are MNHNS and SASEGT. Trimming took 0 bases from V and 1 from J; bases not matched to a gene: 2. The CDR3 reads CASSEARDRGQETQYF. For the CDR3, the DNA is TGTGCCAGCAGTGAAGCTCGGGACAGGGGCCAAGAGACCCAGTACTTC.

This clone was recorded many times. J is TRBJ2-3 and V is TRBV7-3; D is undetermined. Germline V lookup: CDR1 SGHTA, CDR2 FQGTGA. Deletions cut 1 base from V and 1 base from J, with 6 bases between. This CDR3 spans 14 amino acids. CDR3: CASSLNPGTDTQYF. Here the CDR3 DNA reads TGTGCCAGCAGCTTAAATCCGGGCACAGATACGCAGTATTTT.